Shown below are 18 T cell receptor beta chains from a single sample sequenced in a study of CD8 T cell repertoires and HIV-1 epitope variants. No antigen has been assigned to these receptors. Sequencing used immunoSEQ multiplex PCR; TCRdb keeps in-frame clones, though not all of them. This sample has 5,000 to 6,500 clones; roughly 64% occur once, and the top ten carry approximately 50%. Sequencing input: cultured CD8+ T cells derived from PBMCs. The source of these receptors is a male donor with HIV.

The rearrangement joins TRBV11-3 to TRBJ2-1, with 10 bases fitting TRBD2. Germline-derived CDR1 and CDR2 are SGHNT and YENEEA. This CDR3 contains 17 residues. V was clipped by 5 bases and J by 8 bases; unmatched bases: 15. CDR3: CASSPRGSGGAPDEQFF. DNA for the CDR3: TGTGCCAGCAGCCCGCGAGGAAGCGGGGGGGCCCCGGATGAGCAGTTCTTC.

The chain is built from TRBV29-1 and TRBJ1-1, with no clear D. Trimming removed 4 bases at V and 3 bases at J, with 12 bases between. CDR1 and CDR2 from the germline V gene are SQVTM and ANQGSEA. The CDR3 has 13 amino acids. The CDR3 sequence: CSVVTHSDTEAFF. As DNA, the CDR3 is TGCAGCGTTGTCACACATTCGGACACTGAAGCTTTCTTT.

The V gene is TRBV29-1, the J gene TRBJ1-3; D remains unclear. V was cut by 3 bases and J by 4 bases, with 4 bases left in between. The CDR3 is 11 residues long. CDR1 and CDR2 from the germline V gene are SQVTM and ANQGSEA. The DNA for the CDR3 is TGCAGCGTTGAGGCGGGAAACACCATATATTTT. It translates to CSVEAGNTIYF.

This clone appeared a single time. Here the CDR3 reads CATSREGATTDTQYF. CDR3 bases: TGTGCCACCAGCAGAGAGGGCGCAACCACAGATACGCAGTATTTT. The chain recombines TRBV15 with TRBJ2-3; D ambiguous. Germline V lookup: CDR1 LNHNV, CDR2 YYDKDF (reference sequence). V dropped 0 bases and J dropped 2 bases, with 9 bases sitting between them. The CDR3 covers 15 residues. The full variable domain, rest sourced from reference TRBV15 and TRBJ2-3, is DAMVIQNPRYQVTQFGKPVTLSCSQTLNHNVMYWYQQKSSQAPKLLFHYYDKDFNNEADTPDNFQSRRPNTSFCFLDIRSPGLGDTAMYLCATSREGATTDTQYFGPGTRLTVL.

This chain joins TRBV12-5 and TRBJ2-2; TRBD1 aligns across 7 bases. The CDR3 consists of 13 residues. V lost 7 bases, J lost 6 bases, and 5 bases stayed unmatched. CDR1 and CDR2 from the germline V gene are LGHNT and FRNRAP. The CDR3 bases are TGTGCTAGTGCCAGACAGGGTCCCGGGGAGCTGTTTTTT. Encoded protein: CASARQGPGELFF. The full variable domain, in which reference TRBV12-5 and TRBJ2-2 provide the parts outside the CDR3, is DARVTQTPRHKVTEMGQEVTMRCQPILGHNTVFWYRQTMMQGLELLAYFRNRAPLDDSGMPKDRFSAEMPDATLATLKIQPSEPRDSAVYFCASARQGPGELFFGEGSRLTVL.

This chain connects TRBV4-3 to TRBJ2-4; 8 nucleotides align to TRBD2. J gave up 6 bases and V 0 bases, and 10 bases lay outside the gene matches. This CDR3 is 17 amino acids long. Germline lookup yields CDR1 LGHNA and CDR2 YSLEER. CDR3 coding DNA: TGCGCCAGCAGCCAAGATCATTACGGGGGGGCGGGAAACATTCAGTACTTC. Protein sequence: CASSQDHYGGAGNIQYF.

This clone was detected a few times. CDR3 sequence reads: CASSDRDRGLGYTF. CDR3 sequence (DNA): TGTGCCAGCAGCGACCGGGACAGGGGGCTCGGCTACACCTTC. The chain employs TRBV2 and TRBJ1-2, with 12 bases lining up with TRBD1. This CDR3 has 14 amino acids. V was pared by 6 bases and J by 8 bases, with 7 bases of the junction left unmatched. Germline V gene sequence: CDR1 SNHLY, CDR2 FYNNEI.

In its sample, this clone was seen a few times. J is TRBJ2-4 and V is TRBV2; D not resolved. CDR1 SNHLY and CDR2 FYNNEI come from the germline V gene. V dropped 3 bases and J dropped 8 bases, with 20 bases sitting between them. CDR3 length: 16 amino acids. Here the CDR3 DNA reads TGTGCCAGCAGTGATGGATTTGGCCCCCGGATGGACATTCAGTACTTC. Translation: CASSDGFGPRMDIQYF.

This chain connects TRBV25-1 to TRBJ1-1; D unresolved. The CDR3 runs to 13 residues. Germline assignment: CDR1 MGHDK and CDR2 SYGVNS. V was clipped by 4 bases and J by 4 bases, with 10 bases between them. The CDR3 DNA reads as TGTGCCAGCAGTGTCCAGGAGGGCACTGAAGCTTTCTTT. This codes for CASSVQEGTEAFF.

The genes are TRBV7-8 and TRBJ2-7; 7 positions match TRBD2. Germline CDR1 SGHVS, CDR2 FQNEAQ. V lost 3 bases to trimming and J lost 2 bases; unmatched junction nucleotides: 1. This CDR3 is built from 13 residues. Written as DNA, the CDR3 is TGTGCCAGCAGCTTGGGGGGGACCTACGAGCAGTACTTC. It encodes CASSLGGTYEQYF.

This clone came up once. This chain uses TRBV28 with TRBJ2-1; 8 bases are a match to TRBD2. V lost 3 bases and J lost 4; bases outside the gene matches: 5. This CDR3 contains 15 residues. Per the germline V gene, CDR1 is MDHEN and CDR2 is SYDVKM. CDR3 loop: CASSFRREVYNEQFF. CDR3 in DNA: TGTGCCAGCAGTTTCAGGCGGGAGGTGTACAATGAGCAGTTCTTC.

The chain is built from TRBV7-3 and TRBJ2-3, with 9 nucleotides matching TRBD2. The junction had 6 bases not matched to a gene; V was cut back by 3 bases and J by 2 bases. CDR1 is SGHTA and CDR2 is FQGTGA in the germline V gene. This CDR3 has 16 residues. CDR3 region: CASSFVTSGSTDTQYF. The CDR3 DNA follows: TGTGCCAGCAGCTTTGTGACTAGCGGTTCCACAGATACGCAGTATTTT.

The chain has TRBV7-2 and TRBJ2-5; 10 bases agree with TRBD1. The DNA end lines up better with TRBJ2-7; the J call may be wrong. The CDR3 length is 16 residues. Germline V gene lookup returns CDR1 SGHTA and CDR2 FQGNSA. The CDR3 spells CASSLAGDRGSYEQYF. The CDR3 coding sequence is TGTGCCAGCAGCTTAGCTGGGGACAGGGGCTCGTACGAGCAGTACTTC.

CDR3 protein: CASSPEMNTGELFF. The DNA of the CDR3 is TGTGCCAGCAGCCCGGAGATGAACACCGGGGAGCTGTTTTTT. V gene TRBV5-6 combines with J gene TRBJ2-2; D is unclear. Trimming took off 4 bases at V and 1 base at J, with 8 bases between the two ends. This CDR3 contains 14 residues. Looked up from germline, CDR1 is SGHDT and CDR2 is YYEEEE.

This clone showed up just once. The rearrangement uses TRBV19 and TRBJ2-1; TRBD2 matches at 8 bases. The germline gives CDR1 LNHDA, CDR2 SQIVND (reference sequence). J was trimmed by 15 bases and V by 2 bases; bases with no gene match: 18. The CDR3 is 16 residues long. CDR3 amino acids: CASSIPVGSGGSPRFF. CDR3 DNA: TGTGCCAGTAGTATACCCGTGGGCAGCGGGGGTAGTCCCCGGTTCTTC.

The gene calls are TRBV19 and TRBJ1-1; a weak D match, TRBD1 (6 bases). Germline loops: CDR1 LNHDA, CDR2 SQIVND (reference sequence). The CDR3 length is 12 residues. V lost 8 bases and J 3 bases, leaving 10 bases between the germline ends. The CDR3 region has the DNA TGTGCCAGTGGTAGGGGGGACACTGAAGCTTTCTTT. The encoded protein is CASGRGDTEAFF. Filled out from reference TRBV19 and TRBJ1-1, the complete variable domain reads DGGITQSPKYLFRKEGQNVTLSCEQNLNHDAMYWYRQDPGQGLRLIYYSQIVNDFQKGDIAEGYSVSREKKESFPLTVTSAQKNPTAFYLCASGRGDTEAFFGQGTRLTVV.

This clone was found a few times. The V call is TRBV28, the J call TRBJ1-2; D not certain. V gave up 2 bases and J gave up 8 bases, with 18 bases separating them. There are 15 residues in the CDR3. Germline V gene sequence: CDR1 MDHEN, CDR2 SYDVKM. The CDR3, as DNA: TGTGCCAGCAGTTTAGAAGGGTACCCACTTTGGGGCTACACCTTC. This translates into CASSLEGYPLWGYTF.

CDR3 amino acids: CASSLNVGQQANYGYTF. CDR3 DNA: TGTGCCAGCAGCTTAAATGTGGGACAGCAAGCTAACTATGGCTACACCTTC. The J gene is TRBJ1-2, the V gene TRBV13; 7 nucleotides match TRBD1. V was clipped by 2 bases and J by 0 bases; unmatched bases: 9. Germline CDR1 reads PRHDT; CDR2 reads FYEKMQ (reference sequence). The length of the CDR3 is 17 residues.